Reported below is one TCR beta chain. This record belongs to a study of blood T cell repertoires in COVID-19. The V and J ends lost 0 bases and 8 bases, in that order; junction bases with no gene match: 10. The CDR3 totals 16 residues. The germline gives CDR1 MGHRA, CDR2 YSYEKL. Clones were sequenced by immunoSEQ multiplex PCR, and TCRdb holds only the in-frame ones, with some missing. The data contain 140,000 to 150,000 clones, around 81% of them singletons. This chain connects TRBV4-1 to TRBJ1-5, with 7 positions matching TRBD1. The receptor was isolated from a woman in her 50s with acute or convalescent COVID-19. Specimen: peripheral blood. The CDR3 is CASSQEAGGVMEPQHF. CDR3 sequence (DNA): TGCGCCAGCAGCCAAGAGGCAGGGGGAGTTATGGAGCCCCAGCATTTT.